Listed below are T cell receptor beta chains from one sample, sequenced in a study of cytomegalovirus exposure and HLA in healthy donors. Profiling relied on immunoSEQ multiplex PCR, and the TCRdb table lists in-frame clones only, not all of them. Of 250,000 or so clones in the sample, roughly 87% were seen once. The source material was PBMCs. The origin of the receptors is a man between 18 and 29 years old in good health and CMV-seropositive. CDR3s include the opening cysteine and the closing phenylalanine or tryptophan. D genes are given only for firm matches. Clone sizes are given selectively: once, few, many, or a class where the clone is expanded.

CDR3 DNA: TGTGCCAGCAGCCCGGGGACTAGCAGGGACGAGCAGTACTTC; CDR3 protein: CASSPGTSRDEQYF; J gene: TRBJ2-7; V gene: TRBV5-4; clone size: .; D gene: TRBD2
CDR3 DNA: TGTGCCAGCAACCCCGGGACAGGGAAGTTCGAGCAGTACTTC; CDR3 protein: CASNPGTGKFEQYF; J gene: TRBJ2-7; V gene: TRBV27; clone size: .; D gene: TRBD1
CDR3 DNA: TGTGCCAGCAGCAATGGCCGGGAGCCCCAGCATTTT; CDR3 protein: CASSNGREPQHF; J gene: TRBJ1-5; V gene: TRBV9; clone size: .; D gene: .
CDR3 DNA: TGTGCCTGGAGTAGATTACGAGCCGAGCAGTACTTC; CDR3 protein: CAWSRLRAEQYF; J gene: TRBJ2-7; V gene: TRBV30; clone size: once; D gene: .
CDR3 DNA: TGTGCCAGCAGCGATCGGGACAGCAATCAGCCCCAGCATTTT; CDR3 protein: CASSDRDSNQPQHF; J gene: TRBJ1-5; V gene: TRBV7-9; clone size: .; D gene: .
CDR3 DNA: TGTGCCAGCCGCAGAGATACGCAGTATTTT; CDR3 protein: CASRRDTQYF; J gene: TRBJ2-3; V gene: TRBV28; clone size: .; D gene: .
CDR3 DNA: TGTGCCAGCAGCTCTAGACAGAACCAAGAGACCCAGTACTTC; CDR3 protein: CASSSRQNQETQYF; J gene: TRBJ2-5; V gene: TRBV7-7; clone size: .; D gene: .
CDR3 DNA: TGCAGCGTTTTAGGGGCAGGCTACGAGCAGTACTTC; CDR3 protein: CSVLGAGYEQYF; J gene: TRBJ2-7; V gene: TRBV29-1; clone size: .; D gene: .
CDR3 DNA: TGTGCCAGCTCGGAGATGGACAATCAGCCCCAGCATTTT; CDR3 protein: CASSEMDNQPQHF; J gene: TRBJ1-5; V gene: TRBV18; clone size: many; D gene: .
CDR3 DNA: TGCGCCAGCAGTTGGGGGATCCGTTCCACAGATACGCAGTATTTT; CDR3 protein: CASSWGIRSTDTQYF; J gene: TRBJ2-3; V gene: TRBV5-1; clone size: .; D gene: .
CDR3 DNA: TGCGCCAGCAGCTTGGCCCCGGGACAGGGCGAGTTCTTC; CDR3 protein: CASSLAPGQGEFF; J gene: TRBJ2-1; V gene: TRBV5-1; clone size: .; D gene: TRBD1
CDR3 DNA: TGCAGCGTTGCCCGATTGGCGCTAGCGGGGGTAGAGCAGTTCTTC; CDR3 protein: CSVARLALAGVEQFF; J gene: TRBJ2-1; V gene: TRBV29-1; clone size: .; D gene: TRBD2
CDR3 DNA: TGTGCCAGCAGTGGGGGACGCACGGCTGCGGATGGCTACACCTTC; CDR3 protein: CASSGGRTAADGYTF; J gene: TRBJ1-2; V gene: TRBV6-1; clone size: .; D gene: .
CDR3 DNA: TGTGCCAGCAGCTTACTGGACCAGTCGAGGGGCTACACCTTC; CDR3 protein: CASSLLDQSRGYTF; J gene: TRBJ1-2; V gene: TRBV11-2; clone size: .; D gene: .
CDR3 DNA: TGTGCCAGCAGTTATAGGGGGACAGGCCCTAGCCCCTACGAGCAGTACTTC; CDR3 protein: CASSYRGTGPSPYEQYF; J gene: TRBJ2-7; V gene: TRBV27; clone size: .; D gene: TRBD1
CDR3 DNA: TGTGCCAGTAGGGGACAGATCCTTAGCAATCAGCCCCAGCATTTT; CDR3 protein: CASRGQILSNQPQHF; J gene: TRBJ1-5; V gene: TRBV19; clone size: once; D gene: TRBD1
CDR3 DNA: TGTGCCAGCAGTCAGACTAGTCCGAGTGCATTTTACTCGCAGTATTTT; CDR3 protein: CASSQTSPSAFYSQYF; J gene: TRBJ2-3; V gene: TRBV2; clone size: once; D gene: .
CDR3 DNA: TGTGCCAGCAGCCCCACTAGCGGGAGGACAGATACGCAGTATTTT; CDR3 protein: CASSPTSGRTDTQYF; J gene: TRBJ2-3; V gene: TRBV5-4; clone size: .; D gene: TRBD2
CDR3 DNA: TGTGCCAGCAGTGACCTGGCCAGCGAGCAGTTCTTC; CDR3 protein: CASSDLASEQFF; J gene: TRBJ2-1; V gene: TRBV2; clone size: .; D gene: .
CDR3 DNA: TGTGCCAGCAGACACGGGACGGAAAACTACAATGAGCAGTTCTTC; CDR3 protein: CASRHGTENYNEQFF; J gene: TRBJ2-1; V gene: TRBV27; clone size: .; D gene: .
CDR3 DNA: TGTGCCAGCATGGGCGACATGAACACTGAAGCTTTCTTT; CDR3 protein: CASMGDMNTEAFF; J gene: TRBJ1-1; V gene: TRBV27; clone size: .; D gene: .
CDR3 DNA: TGCGCCAGCAGCTTGGGTGAGACAGTGTTCGGTGGAAACACCATATATTTT; CDR3 protein: CASSLGETVFGGNTIYF; J gene: TRBJ1-3; V gene: TRBV5-1; clone size: .; D gene: .
CDR3 DNA: TGTGCCAGCAGTAGAAGTGGAGGGCATCAGCCCCAGCATTTT; CDR3 protein: CASSRSGGHQPQHF; J gene: TRBJ1-5; V gene: TRBV2; clone size: .; D gene: .
CDR3 DNA: TGCGCCAGCAGTGAGACTAGCGGAAGCACAGATACGCAGTATTTT; CDR3 protein: CASSETSGSTDTQYF; J gene: TRBJ2-3; V gene: TRBV10-1; clone size: .; D gene: TRBD2
CDR3 DNA: TGTGCCAGCAGTTTCGGACAGAAATATAGCAATCAGCCCCAGCATTTT; CDR3 protein: CASSFGQKYSNQPQHF; J gene: TRBJ1-5; V gene: TRBV6-6; clone size: .; D gene: .
CDR3 DNA: TGTGCCAGCAGTTTACAGACAGGGGCGAACACTGAAGCTTTCTTT; CDR3 protein: CASSLQTGANTEAFF; J gene: TRBJ1-1; V gene: TRBV28; clone size: .; D gene: TRBD1
CDR3 DNA: TGCGCCAGCAGCTTACAGGGGGCTGACTATGGCTACACCTTC; CDR3 protein: CASSLQGADYGYTF; J gene: TRBJ1-2; V gene: TRBV5-1; clone size: .; D gene: TRBD1
CDR3 DNA: TGTGCCAGCAGCCAAAATCCCGGAAACACCATATATTTT; CDR3 protein: CASSQNPGNTIYF; J gene: TRBJ1-3; V gene: TRBV7-2; clone size: .; D gene: .
CDR3 DNA: TGTGCCAGCAGCTTAGTGCTAGCGGGAATCTACAATGAGCAGTTCTTC; CDR3 protein: CASSLVLAGIYNEQFF; J gene: TRBJ2-1; V gene: TRBV7-9; clone size: .; D gene: TRBD2
CDR3 DNA: TGTGCCATCAGTGAATCGCTATTCTACGAGCAGTACTTC; CDR3 protein: CAISESLFYEQYF; J gene: TRBJ2-7; V gene: TRBV10-3; clone size: few; D gene: .
CDR3 DNA: TGCGCCAGCAGCTTGGAACCGAACTCTGGGGCCAACGTCCTGACTTTC; CDR3 protein: CASSLEPNSGANVLTF; J gene: TRBJ2-6; V gene: TRBV5-1; clone size: .; D gene: .
CDR3 DNA: TGTGCCAGCAGCGCGCAGACATCTATTCAAGAGACCCAGTACTTC; CDR3 protein: CASSAQTSIQETQYF; J gene: TRBJ2-5; V gene: TRBV11-1; clone size: .; D gene: .
CDR3 DNA: TGCGCCAGCAGCTTCACCACGGGGGGGAGCACAGATACGCAGTATTTT; CDR3 protein: CASSFTTGGSTDTQYF; J gene: TRBJ2-3; V gene: TRBV5-1; clone size: .; D gene: TRBD2
CDR3 DNA: TGTGCCAGCAGTGAGCTAGCGGGAGCAGATACGCAGTATTTT; CDR3 protein: CASSELAGADTQYF; J gene: TRBJ2-3; V gene: TRBV6-1; clone size: few; D gene: TRBD2
CDR3 DNA: TGCGCCAGCAGCTTGGTACTAGCGGGCCAATACGAGCAGTACTTC; CDR3 protein: CASSLVLAGQYEQYF; J gene: TRBJ2-7; V gene: TRBV5-1; clone size: once; D gene: TRBD2
CDR3 DNA: TGTGCCAGCAGTTTTAGCGGCGAGCAGTACTTC; CDR3 protein: CASSFSGEQYF; J gene: TRBJ2-7; V gene: TRBV6-6; clone size: .; D gene: .
CDR3 DNA: TGTGCCAGCAGCTTAGCCCCTAGTATAGACAATGAGCAGTTCTTC; CDR3 protein: CASSLAPSIDNEQFF; J gene: TRBJ2-1; V gene: TRBV7-6; clone size: .; D gene: .
CDR3 DNA: TGTGCCAGCAGCCGCCGGGAGGCGGAAGCTTTCTTT; CDR3 protein: CASSRREAEAFF; J gene: TRBJ1-1; V gene: TRBV6-6; clone size: .; D gene: .
CDR3 DNA: TGCGCCAGCAGCACAACCGGGAGCACTGAAGCTTTCTTT; CDR3 protein: CASSTTGSTEAFF; J gene: TRBJ1-1; V gene: TRBV4-1; clone size: .; D gene: .
CDR3 DNA: TGCGCCAGCAGCTTAACCGGGACCCGGGGCACTGAAGCTTTCTTT; CDR3 protein: CASSLTGTRGTEAFF; J gene: TRBJ1-1; V gene: TRBV5-1; clone size: .; D gene: .
CDR3 DNA: TGCGCCAGCAGCCAGAGGTACGCAGATACGCAGTATTTT; CDR3 protein: CASSQRYADTQYF; J gene: TRBJ2-3; V gene: TRBV5-1; clone size: .; D gene: .
CDR3 DNA: TGCGCCAGCAGCTTGGAGAACAGATACAATGAGCAGTTCTTC; CDR3 protein: CASSLENRYNEQFF; J gene: TRBJ2-1; V gene: TRBV5-1; clone size: .; D gene: .
CDR3 DNA: TGCGCCAGCAGCCCTCCGAGGGACAGGGCCCACGAGCAGTACTTC; CDR3 protein: CASSPPRDRAHEQYF; J gene: TRBJ2-7; V gene: TRBV4-1; clone size: .; D gene: TRBD1
CDR3 DNA: TGTGCCAGCTCACGTGGGACTAGCGGGAGTGGAGATACGCAGTATTTT; CDR3 protein: CASSRGTSGSGDTQYF; J gene: TRBJ2-3; V gene: TRBV18; clone size: .; D gene: TRBD2
CDR3 DNA: TGTGCCAGCAGTGAGAAGCCGCAGGGGGTATCTAACTATGGCTACACCTTC; CDR3 protein: CASSEKPQGVSNYGYTF; J gene: TRBJ1-2; V gene: TRBV2; clone size: .; D gene: TRBD1
CDR3 DNA: TGCGCCAGCAGCCGCCGGGACAGGGACGAACACACTGAAGCTTTCTTT; CDR3 protein: CASSRRDRDEHTEAFF; J gene: TRBJ1-1; V gene: TRBV5-1; clone size: .; D gene: TRBD1
CDR3 DNA: TGTGCCTCAAAAAAGGACAGGGGATCGTCTGGGGCCAACGTCCTGACTTTC; CDR3 protein: CASKKDRGSSGANVLTF; J gene: TRBJ2-6; V gene: TRBV10-3; clone size: .; D gene: TRBD1
CDR3 DNA: TGTGCCAGCAGCGGGACAGGGGGAGCAGATACGCAGTATTTT; CDR3 protein: CASSGTGGADTQYF; J gene: TRBJ2-3; V gene: TRBV9; clone size: .; D gene: TRBD1
CDR3 DNA: TGCGCCAGCAGCCAAGATTTCGCAGGGGGCGTTGAGACCCAGTACTTC; CDR3 protein: CASSQDFAGGVETQYF; J gene: TRBJ2-5; V gene: TRBV4-1; clone size: .; D gene: TRBD1